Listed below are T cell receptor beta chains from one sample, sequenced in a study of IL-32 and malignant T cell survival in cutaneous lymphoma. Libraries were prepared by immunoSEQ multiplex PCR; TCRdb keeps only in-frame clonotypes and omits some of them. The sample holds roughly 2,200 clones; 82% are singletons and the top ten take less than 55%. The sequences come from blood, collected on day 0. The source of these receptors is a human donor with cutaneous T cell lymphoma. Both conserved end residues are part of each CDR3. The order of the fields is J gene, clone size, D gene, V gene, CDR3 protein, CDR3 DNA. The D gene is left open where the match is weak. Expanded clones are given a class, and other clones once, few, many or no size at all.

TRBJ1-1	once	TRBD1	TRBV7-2	CASSHGQGFTEAFF	TGTGCCAGCAGCCACGGACAGGGGTTCACTGAAGCTTTCTTT
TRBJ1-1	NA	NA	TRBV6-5	CASSLLGTQTTFF	TGTGCCAGCAGCCTTTTAGGGACGCAGACTACTTTCTTT
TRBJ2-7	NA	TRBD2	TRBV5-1	CASSGPGTIAEQYF	TGCGCCAGCAGCGGACCCGGGACTATTGCCGAGCAGTACTTC
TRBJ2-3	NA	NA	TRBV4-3	CASSQSDRSTDTQYF	TGCGCCAGCAGCCAATCCGACAGGTCCACAGATACGCAGTATTTT
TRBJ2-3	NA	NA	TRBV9	CASSVEGRTGTDTQYF	TGTGCCAGCAGCGTAGAGGGGAGGACAGGCACAGATACGCAGTATTTT
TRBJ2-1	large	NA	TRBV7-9	CASTMEWGIYNEQFF	TGTGCCAGCACCATGGAGTGGGGCATATACAATGAGCAGTTCTTC
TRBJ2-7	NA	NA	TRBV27	CASSFFSYEQYF	TGTGCCAGCAGTTTTTTCTCCTACGAGCAGTACTTC
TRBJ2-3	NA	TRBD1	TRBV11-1	CASSLMTGGTDTQYF	TGTGCCAGCAGCTTAATGACAGGGGGTACAGATACGCAGTATTTT
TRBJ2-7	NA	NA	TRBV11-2	CASSSHPASYEQYF	TGTGCCAGCAGCTCCCACCCGGCTTCCTACGAGCAGTACTTC
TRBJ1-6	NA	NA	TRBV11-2	CASSSHDKGGRRSPLHF	TGTGCCAGCAGCTCCCACGACAAGGGTGGTCGACGCTCACCCCTCCACTTT
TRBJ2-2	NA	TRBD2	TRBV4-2	CASSHPGAGENTGELFF	TGTGCCAGCAGCCACCCCGGGGCGGGAGAGAACACCGGGGAGCTGTTTTTT
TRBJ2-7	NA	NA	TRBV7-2	CASSFGQFYYEQYF	TGTGCCAGCAGCTTCGGACAGTTCTACTACGAGCAGTACTTC
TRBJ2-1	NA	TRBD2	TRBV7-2	CASSLGGLASGRRNEQFF	TGTGCCAGCAGCTTAGGGGGGTTGGCTAGCGGGAGGCGGAATGAGCAGTTCTTC
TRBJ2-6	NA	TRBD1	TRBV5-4	CASSSPGQRISTGANVLTF	TGTGCCAGCAGCTCCCCGGGACAGAGAATTTCTACTGGGGCCAACGTCCTGACTTTC
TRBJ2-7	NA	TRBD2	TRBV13	CASSPGLAGVPSYEQYF	TGTGCTAGCAGCCCGGGACTAGCGGGAGTACCCTCCTACGAGCAGTACTTC
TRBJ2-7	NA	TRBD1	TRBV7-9	CASTSGQGAYEQYF	TGTGCCAGCACCTCCGGACAGGGGGCCTACGAGCAGTACTTC
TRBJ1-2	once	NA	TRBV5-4	CASSLNRVARYGYTF	TGTGCCAGCAGCTTAAACAGGGTGGCCCGCTATGGCTACACCTTC
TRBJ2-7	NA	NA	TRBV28	CASSFLASSYEQYF	TGTGCCAGCAGCTTCCTAGCGTCCTCCTACGAGCAGTACTTC
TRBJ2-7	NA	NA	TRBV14	CASSHGGTYEQYF	TGTGCCAGCAGCCACGGGGGAACCTACGAGCAGTACTTC
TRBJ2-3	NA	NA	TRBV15	CATSRGNGDTQYF	TGTGCCACCAGCAGGGGAAACGGGGATACGCAGTATTTT
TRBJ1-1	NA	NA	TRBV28	CASSPLTHQAFF	TGTGCCAGCAGCCCCTTGACCCACCAAGCTTTCTTT
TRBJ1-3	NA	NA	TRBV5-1	CASSPAGWSGNTIYF	TGCGCCAGCAGCCCGGCGGGGTGGTCTGGAAACACCATATATTTT
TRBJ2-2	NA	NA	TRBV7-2	CASSFGQKTGELFF	TGTGCCAGCAGCTTTGGGCAGAAAACCGGGGAGCTGTTTTTT
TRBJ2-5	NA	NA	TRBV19	CASSIRVGVQETQYF	TGTGCCAGTAGTATCCGGGTAGGGGTCCAAGAGACCCAGTACTTC
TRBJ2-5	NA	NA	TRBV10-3	CAISESAEETQYF	TGTGCCATCAGTGAGAGCGCGGAGGAGACCCAGTACTTC
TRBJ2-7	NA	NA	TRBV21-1	CASSKSGGLAGVHEQYF	TGTGCCAGCAGCAAAAGCGGTGGGCTAGCGGGAGTTCACGAGCAGTACTTC
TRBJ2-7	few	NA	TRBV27	CASSLVLSSYEQYF	TGTGCCAGCAGTTTAGTCCTCAGCTCCTACGAGCAGTACTTC
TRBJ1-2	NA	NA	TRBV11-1	CASSSITGIIRYGYTF	TGTGCCAGCAGTTCTATTACAGGGATTATACGGTATGGCTACACCTTC
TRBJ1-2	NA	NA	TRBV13	CASSVTGRSGYTF	TGTGCCAGCAGCGTGACAGGCCGAAGTGGCTACACCTTC
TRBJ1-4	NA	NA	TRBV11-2	CASSLVGFNEKLFF	TGTGCCAGCAGCTTAGTGGGATTTAATGAAAAACTGTTTTTT
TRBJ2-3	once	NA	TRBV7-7	CASSLAYGADTQYF	TGTGCTAGCAGCTTAGCGTACGGGGCAGATACGCAGTATTTT
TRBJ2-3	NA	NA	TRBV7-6	CASSSTRSQGTQYF	TGTGCCAGCAGTTCGACTAGGTCTCAAGGTACGCAGTATTTT
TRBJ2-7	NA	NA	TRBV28	CASSPRGAISYEQYF	TGTGCCAGCAGCCCCCGGGGGGCGATCTCCTACGAGCAGTACTTC
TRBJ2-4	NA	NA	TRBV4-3	CASSQTPGRNIQYF	TGCGCCAGCAGCCAGACCCCGGGGAGAAACATTCAGTACTTC
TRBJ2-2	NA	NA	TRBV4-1	CASSHPVTGELFF	TGCGCCAGCAGCCATCCCGTTACCGGGGAGCTGTTTTTT
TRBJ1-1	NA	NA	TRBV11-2	CASSAGTPNTEAFF	TGTGCCAGCAGCGCCGGGACACCGAACACTGAAGCTTTCTTT
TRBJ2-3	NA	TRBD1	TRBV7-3	CASSLGQGWPDTQYF	TGTGCCAGCAGCTTAGGACAGGGGTGGCCAGATACGCAGTATTTT
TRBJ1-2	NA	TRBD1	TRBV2	CASTTGGLGYTF	TGTGCCTCTACAACAGGGGGCTTGGGCTACACCTTC
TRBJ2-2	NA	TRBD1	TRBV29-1	CSVEGTGHTRALFF	TGCAGCGTTGAAGGGACAGGGCACACCCGGGCGCTGTTTTTT
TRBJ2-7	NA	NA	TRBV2	CASSDYEQYEQYF	TGTGCCAGCAGTGACTACGAGCAGTACGAGCAGTACTTC
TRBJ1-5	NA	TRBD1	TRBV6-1	CASRGQGQQPQHF	TGTGCCAGCAGGGGACAGGGCCAGCAGCCCCAGCATTTT
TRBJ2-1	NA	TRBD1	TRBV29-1	CSVDPGQGAWEQFF	TGCAGCGTTGACCCGGGACAGGGGGCATGGGAGCAGTTCTTC
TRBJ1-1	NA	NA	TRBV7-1	CASSAGTPNTEAFF	TGTGCCAGCAGCGCCGGGACACCGAACACTGAAGCTTTCTTT
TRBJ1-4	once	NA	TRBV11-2	CASSLELGFEKLFF	TGTGCCAGCAGCTTAGAACTGGGGTTTGAAAAACTGTTTTTT
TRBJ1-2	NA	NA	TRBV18	CASSPDTNYGYTF	TGTGCCAGCTCACCGGACACCAACTATGGCTACACCTTC
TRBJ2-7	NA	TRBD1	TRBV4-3	CASSQSRTGLSYEQYF	TGCGCCAGCAGCCAATCCCGGACAGGTCTTTCCTACGAGCAGTACTTC
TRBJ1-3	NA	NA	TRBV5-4	CASSPDGYTIYF	TGTGCCAGCAGCCCGGACGGTTACACCATATATTTT
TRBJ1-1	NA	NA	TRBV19	CASSGSLSTEAFF	TGTGCCAGTAGTGGGTCCCTGAGCACTGAAGCTTTCTTT
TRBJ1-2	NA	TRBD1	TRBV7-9	CASSPDRGRTYGYTF	TGTGCCAGCAGCCCCGACAGGGGGCGGACCTATGGCTACACCTTC
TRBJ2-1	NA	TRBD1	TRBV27	CASRDRPYNEQFF	TGTGCCTCCCGGGACAGACCCTACAATGAGCAGTTCTTC
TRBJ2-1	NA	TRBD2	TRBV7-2	CATLRGGRNEQFF	TGTGCCACCCTGCGGGGAGGGCGGAATGAGCAGTTCTTC
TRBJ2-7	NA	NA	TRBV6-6	CASSYSTSRDYEQYF	TGTGCCAGCAGTTACTCGACGAGCAGGGACTACGAGCAGTACTTC
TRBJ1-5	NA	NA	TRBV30	CAWSVGPQPQHF	TGTGCCTGGAGTGTTGGGCCTCAGCCCCAGCATTTT